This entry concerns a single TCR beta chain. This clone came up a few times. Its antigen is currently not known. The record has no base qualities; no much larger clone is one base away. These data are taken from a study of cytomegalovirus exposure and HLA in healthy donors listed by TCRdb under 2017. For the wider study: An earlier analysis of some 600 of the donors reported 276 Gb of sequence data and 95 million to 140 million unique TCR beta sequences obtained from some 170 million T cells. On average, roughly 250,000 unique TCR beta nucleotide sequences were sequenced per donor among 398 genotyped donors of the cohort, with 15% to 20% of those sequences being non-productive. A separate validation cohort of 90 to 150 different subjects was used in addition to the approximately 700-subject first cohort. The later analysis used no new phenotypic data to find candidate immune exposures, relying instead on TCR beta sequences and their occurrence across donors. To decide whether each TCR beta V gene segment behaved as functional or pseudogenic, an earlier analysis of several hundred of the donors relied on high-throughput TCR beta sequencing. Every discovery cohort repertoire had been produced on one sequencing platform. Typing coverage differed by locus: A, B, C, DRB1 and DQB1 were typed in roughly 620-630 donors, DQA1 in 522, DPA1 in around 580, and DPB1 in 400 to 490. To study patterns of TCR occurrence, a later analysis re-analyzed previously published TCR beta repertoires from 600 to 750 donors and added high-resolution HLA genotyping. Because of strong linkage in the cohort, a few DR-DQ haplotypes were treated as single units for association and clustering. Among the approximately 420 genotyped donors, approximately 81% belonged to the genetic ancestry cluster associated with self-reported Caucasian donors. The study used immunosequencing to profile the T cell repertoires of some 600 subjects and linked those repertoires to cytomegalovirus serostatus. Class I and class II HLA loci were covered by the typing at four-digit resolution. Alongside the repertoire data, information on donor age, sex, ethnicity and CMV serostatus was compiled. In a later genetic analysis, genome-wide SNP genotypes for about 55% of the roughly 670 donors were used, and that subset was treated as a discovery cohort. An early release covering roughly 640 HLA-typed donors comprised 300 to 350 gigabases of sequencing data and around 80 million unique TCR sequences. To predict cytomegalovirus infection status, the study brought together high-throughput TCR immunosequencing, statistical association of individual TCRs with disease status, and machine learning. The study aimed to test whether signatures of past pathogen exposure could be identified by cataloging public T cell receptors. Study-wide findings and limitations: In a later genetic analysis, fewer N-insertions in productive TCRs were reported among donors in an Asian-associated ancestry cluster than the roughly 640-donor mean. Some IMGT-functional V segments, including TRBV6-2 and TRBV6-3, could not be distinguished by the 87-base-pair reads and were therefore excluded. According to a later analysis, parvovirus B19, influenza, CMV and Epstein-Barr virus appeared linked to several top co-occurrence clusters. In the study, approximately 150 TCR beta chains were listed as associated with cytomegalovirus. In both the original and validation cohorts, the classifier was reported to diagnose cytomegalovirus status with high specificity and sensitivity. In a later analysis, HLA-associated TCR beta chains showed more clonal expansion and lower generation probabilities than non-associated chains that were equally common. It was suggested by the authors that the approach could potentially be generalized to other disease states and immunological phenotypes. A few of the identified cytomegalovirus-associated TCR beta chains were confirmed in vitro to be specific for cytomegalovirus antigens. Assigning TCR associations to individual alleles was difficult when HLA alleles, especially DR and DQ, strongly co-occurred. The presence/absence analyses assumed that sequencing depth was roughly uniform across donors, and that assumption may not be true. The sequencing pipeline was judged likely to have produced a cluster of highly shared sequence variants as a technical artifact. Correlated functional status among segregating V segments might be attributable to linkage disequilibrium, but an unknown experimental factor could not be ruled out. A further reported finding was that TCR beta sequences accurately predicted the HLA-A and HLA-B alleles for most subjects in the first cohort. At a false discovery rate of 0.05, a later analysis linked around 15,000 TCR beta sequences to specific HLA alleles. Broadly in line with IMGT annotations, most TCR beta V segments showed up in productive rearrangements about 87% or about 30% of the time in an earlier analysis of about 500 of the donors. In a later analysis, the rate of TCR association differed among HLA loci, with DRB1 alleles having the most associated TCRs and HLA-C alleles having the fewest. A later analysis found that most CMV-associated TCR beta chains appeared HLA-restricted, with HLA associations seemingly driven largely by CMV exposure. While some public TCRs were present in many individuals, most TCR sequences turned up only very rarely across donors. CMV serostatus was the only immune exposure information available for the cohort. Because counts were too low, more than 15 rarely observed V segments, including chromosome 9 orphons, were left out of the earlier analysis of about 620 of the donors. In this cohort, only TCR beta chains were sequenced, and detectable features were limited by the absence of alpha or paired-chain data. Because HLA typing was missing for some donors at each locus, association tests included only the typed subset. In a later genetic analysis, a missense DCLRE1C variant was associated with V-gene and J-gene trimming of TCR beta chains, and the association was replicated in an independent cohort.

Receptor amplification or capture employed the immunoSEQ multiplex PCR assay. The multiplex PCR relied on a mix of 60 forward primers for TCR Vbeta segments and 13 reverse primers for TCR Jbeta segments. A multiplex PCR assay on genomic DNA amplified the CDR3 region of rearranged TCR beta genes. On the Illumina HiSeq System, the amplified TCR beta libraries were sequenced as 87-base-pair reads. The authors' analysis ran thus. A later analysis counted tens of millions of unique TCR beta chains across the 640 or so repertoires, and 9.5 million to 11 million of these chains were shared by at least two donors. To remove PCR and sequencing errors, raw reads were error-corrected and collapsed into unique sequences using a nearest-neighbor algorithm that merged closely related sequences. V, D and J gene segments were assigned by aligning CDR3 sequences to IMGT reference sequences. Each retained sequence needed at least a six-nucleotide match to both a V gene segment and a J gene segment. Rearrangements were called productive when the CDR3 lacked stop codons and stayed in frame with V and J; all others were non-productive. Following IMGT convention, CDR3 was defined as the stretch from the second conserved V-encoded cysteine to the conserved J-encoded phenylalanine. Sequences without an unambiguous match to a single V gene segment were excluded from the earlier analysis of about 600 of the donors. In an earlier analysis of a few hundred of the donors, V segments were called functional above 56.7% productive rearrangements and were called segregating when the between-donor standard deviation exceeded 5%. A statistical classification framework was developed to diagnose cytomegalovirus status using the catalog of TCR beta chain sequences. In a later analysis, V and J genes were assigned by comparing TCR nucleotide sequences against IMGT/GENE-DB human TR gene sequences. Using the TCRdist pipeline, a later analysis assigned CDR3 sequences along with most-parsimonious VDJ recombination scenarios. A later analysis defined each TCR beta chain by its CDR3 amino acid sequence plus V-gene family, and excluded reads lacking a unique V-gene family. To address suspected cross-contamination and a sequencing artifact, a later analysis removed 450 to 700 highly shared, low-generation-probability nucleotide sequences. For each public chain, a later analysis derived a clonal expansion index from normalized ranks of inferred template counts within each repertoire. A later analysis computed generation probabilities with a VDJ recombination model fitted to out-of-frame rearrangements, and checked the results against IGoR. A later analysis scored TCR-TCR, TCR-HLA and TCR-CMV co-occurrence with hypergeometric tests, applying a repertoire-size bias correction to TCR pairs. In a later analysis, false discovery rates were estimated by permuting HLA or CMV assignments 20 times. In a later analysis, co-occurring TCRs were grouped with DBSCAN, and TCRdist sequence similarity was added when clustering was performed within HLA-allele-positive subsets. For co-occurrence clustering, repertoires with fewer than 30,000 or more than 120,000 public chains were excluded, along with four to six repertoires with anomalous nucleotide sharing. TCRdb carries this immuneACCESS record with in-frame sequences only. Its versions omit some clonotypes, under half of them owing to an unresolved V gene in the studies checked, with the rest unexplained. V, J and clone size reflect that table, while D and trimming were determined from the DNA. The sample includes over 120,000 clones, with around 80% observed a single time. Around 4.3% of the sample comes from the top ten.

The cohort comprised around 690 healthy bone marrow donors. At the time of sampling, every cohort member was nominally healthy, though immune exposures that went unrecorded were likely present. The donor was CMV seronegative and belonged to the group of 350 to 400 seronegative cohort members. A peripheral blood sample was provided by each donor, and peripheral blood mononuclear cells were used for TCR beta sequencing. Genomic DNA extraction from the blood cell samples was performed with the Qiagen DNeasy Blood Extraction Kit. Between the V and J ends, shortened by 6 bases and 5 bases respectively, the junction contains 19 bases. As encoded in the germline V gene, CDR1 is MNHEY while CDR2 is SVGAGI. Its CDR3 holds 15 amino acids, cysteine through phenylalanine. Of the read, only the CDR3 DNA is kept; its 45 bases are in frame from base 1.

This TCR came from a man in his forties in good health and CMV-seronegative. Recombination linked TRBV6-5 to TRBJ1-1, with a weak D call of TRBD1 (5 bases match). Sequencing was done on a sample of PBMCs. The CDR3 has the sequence CASRQGRAKGTEAFF. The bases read TGTGCCAGCAGACAAGGTCGGGCGAAGGGGACTGAAGCTTTCTTT.